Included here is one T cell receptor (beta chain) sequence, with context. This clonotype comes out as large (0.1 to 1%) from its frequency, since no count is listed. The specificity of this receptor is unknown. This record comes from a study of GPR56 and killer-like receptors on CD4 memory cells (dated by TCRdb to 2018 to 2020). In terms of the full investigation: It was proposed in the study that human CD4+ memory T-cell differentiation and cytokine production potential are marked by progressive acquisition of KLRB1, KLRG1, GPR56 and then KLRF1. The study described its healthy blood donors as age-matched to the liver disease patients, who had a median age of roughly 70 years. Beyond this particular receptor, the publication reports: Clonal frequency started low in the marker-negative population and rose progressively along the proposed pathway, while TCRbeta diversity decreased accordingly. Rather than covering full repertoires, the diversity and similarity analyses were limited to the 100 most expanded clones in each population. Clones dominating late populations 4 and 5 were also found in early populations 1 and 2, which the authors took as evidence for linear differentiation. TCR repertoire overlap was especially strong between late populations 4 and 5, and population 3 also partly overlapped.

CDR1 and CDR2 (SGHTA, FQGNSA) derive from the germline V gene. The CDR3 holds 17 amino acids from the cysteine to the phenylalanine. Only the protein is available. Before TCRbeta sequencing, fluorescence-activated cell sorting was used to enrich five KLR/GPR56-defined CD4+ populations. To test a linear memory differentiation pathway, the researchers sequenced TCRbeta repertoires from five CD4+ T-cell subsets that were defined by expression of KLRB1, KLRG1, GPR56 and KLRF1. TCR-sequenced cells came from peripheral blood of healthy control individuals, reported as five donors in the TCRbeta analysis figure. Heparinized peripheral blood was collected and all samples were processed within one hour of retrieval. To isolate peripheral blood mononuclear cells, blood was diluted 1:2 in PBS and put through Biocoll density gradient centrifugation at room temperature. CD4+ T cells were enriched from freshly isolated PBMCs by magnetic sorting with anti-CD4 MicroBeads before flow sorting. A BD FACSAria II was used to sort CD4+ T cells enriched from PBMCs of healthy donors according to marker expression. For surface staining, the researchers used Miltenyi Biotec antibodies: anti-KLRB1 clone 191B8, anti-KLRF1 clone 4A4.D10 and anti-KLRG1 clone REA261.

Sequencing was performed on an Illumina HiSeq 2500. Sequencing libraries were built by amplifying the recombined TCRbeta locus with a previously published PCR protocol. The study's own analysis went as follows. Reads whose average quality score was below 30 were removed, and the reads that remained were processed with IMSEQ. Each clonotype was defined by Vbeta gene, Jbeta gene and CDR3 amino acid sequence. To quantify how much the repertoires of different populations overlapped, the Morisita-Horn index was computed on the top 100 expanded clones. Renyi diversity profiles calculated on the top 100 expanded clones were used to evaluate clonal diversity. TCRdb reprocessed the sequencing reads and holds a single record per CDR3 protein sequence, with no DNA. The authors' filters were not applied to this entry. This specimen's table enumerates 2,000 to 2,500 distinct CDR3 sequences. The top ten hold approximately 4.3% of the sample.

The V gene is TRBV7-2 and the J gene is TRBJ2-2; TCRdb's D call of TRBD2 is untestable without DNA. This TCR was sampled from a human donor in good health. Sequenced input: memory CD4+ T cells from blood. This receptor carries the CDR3 CASSPLRSGENTGELFF.